The sequence of this T cell receptor beta chain was determined in a study of T cell responses to AZD1222 COVID-19 vaccine. The study, taken as a whole, reports: Donors were mostly white British, more females; clonal diversity possibly underestimated.

TCRdb keeps only in-frame clones here, not all; method: immunoSEQ multiplex PCR. Found here are 150,000 to 200,000 clones, around 88% of them singletons; the top ten hold roughly 11%. About this clone: What it binds is not known.

Germline-derived CDR1 and CDR2 are MGHRA and YSYEKL. V shed 1 base and J shed 5 bases, with 17 bases lying between them. This CDR3 region has 16 residues. The source of this sequence is an adult who received the AZD1222 COVID-19 vaccine. The input for sequencing was peripheral blood, taken 28 days after the second AZD1222 dose. The rearrangement uses TRBV4-1 and TRBJ1-2; perhaps TRBD1 as D (5 bases). DNA of the CDR3: TGCGCCAGCAGCCAAGGGGGGAGGAGGGGTCCGTATGGCTACACCTTC. Its translation is CASSQGGRRGPYGYTF.